This T cell receptor beta chain stems from a study of shared clonotypes between healthy human individuals. Notes on this clone: Its antigen is as yet unknown.

Every subset had its genomic DNA shared out evenly among several immunoSEQ plates. Only in-frame clones appear in the TCRdb table, and some are missing; sequencing was by immunoSEQ multiplex PCR. The table has roughly 600,000 clones, 98% seen once. Overall study results and limits: In general, naive subsets displayed greater estimated richness than memory subsets did.

The CDR3 runs to 14 residues. Trimming stripped 5 bases from V and 4 bases from J, with 15 bases between. Germline-derived CDR1 and CDR2 are SQVTM and ANQGSEA. It was CD45RO-negative cells, positively selected for CCR7, that made up naive CD8 cells, with terminally differentiated effector memory CD45RA+ cells excluded. Material for sequencing was naive CD8+ T cells sorted from blood. The chain uses TRBV29-1 and TRBJ1-3; D is possibly TRBD1 (6 bases). The sequence was collected from a man younger than 40 in good health. As DNA, the CDR3 is TGCAGCGTTCGGACAGTTGCCGCCGGAAACACCATATATTTT. The encoded protein is CSVRTVAAGNTIYF.